This TCR beta chain stems from a study of blood T cell repertoires in COVID-19. Study as a whole: COVID-19 samples, acute and convalescent, were from the United States, Italy and Spain.

Clones were sequenced by immunoSEQ multiplex PCR, and TCRdb holds only the in-frame ones, with some missing. The data contain over 250,000 clones, 70% to 80% of them seen just once; the ten biggest clones take up 3.3%. The CDR3 has 15 amino acids. Between the trimmed V and J ends, which lost 2 bases and 1 base, there was a span of 8 bases. Germline lookup yields CDR1 KGHSH and CDR2 LQKENI. The sample was peripheral blood. This receptor was taken from a woman of 80 years or more with acute or convalescent COVID-19. The genes are TRBV18 and TRBJ2-2; tentative D call: TRBD1 (6 bases). CDR3 DNA sequence: TGTGCCAGCTCACCAGAGACAGGGAACACCGGGGAGCTGTTTTTT. Translation: CASSPETGNTGELFF.